Shown below are 22 T cell receptor beta chains from a single sample sequenced in a study of cytomegalovirus exposure and HLA in healthy donors. PCR primers comprised 60 Vbeta and 13 Jbeta primers. Here immunoSEQ multiplex PCR was the method, and the copy in TCRdb shows in-frame clones only, minus some. This sample has roughly 150,000 clones; roughly 85% occur once, and the top ten carry less than 4%. Sequencing was carried out using PBMCs. These receptor sequences come from a male donor in good health and CMV-seronegative.

The rearrangement links TRBV15 to TRBJ1-5; no reliable D call. V lost 5 bases and J lost 4, with 9 bases in between. The CDR3 covers 13 residues. Germline CDR1 and CDR2: LNHNV and YYDKDF (reference sequence). In DNA form, the CDR3 reads TGTGCCACCAGCCGGAGTAGGAATCAGCCCCAGCATTTT. This sequence encodes CATSRSRNQPQHF.

This clone turned up a few times. The chain joins TRBV29-1 to TRBJ1-1; D may be TRBD1 (5 bases). V lost 1 base, J lost 10 bases, and 13 bases lay in between. Per the germline V gene, CDR1 is SQVTM and CDR2 is ANQGSEA. This CDR3 is 12 amino acids long. This chain's CDR3 is CSVEVRGSGAFF. The CDR3 DNA reads as TGCAGCGTTGAAGTACGGGGGTCAGGAGCTTTCTTT.

In its sample, this clone was seen once. The genes are TRBV7-6 and TRBJ2-7; D gene uncertain. The germline gives CDR1 SGHVS, CDR2 FNYEAQ. Trimming shortened V by 5 bases and J by 0 bases, and 8 bases separated the two germline ends. The CDR3 contains 13 residues. The CDR3 coding sequence is TGTGCCAGCAGCGCCCGGAGCTCCTACGAGCAGTACTTC. Translated: CASSARSSYEQYF.

CDR3 sequence: CASLTTHMNTEAFF. DNA of the CDR3: TGTGCCAGCTTAACGACACACATGAACACTGAAGCTTTCTTT. The V and J genes are TRBV6-6 and TRBJ1-1; the D is unclear. Germline assignment: CDR1 MNHNY and CDR2 SVGAGI (reference sequence). The V end was cut by 8 bases, the J end by 0 bases, with 13 bases between. The CDR3 contains 14 residues.

The chain joins TRBV11-2 to TRBJ2-5; tentatively, D is TRBD1 (7 bases). CDR1 and CDR2 (germline): SGHAT, FQNNGV. The CDR3 sequence is 13 residues long. Trimming left V 8 bases short and J 5 bases short, with 15 bases between. CDR3 protein: CASGGTVEETQYF. DNA for the CDR3: TGTGCCAGCGGAGGGACAGTCGAGGAGACCCAGTACTTC. The variable domain in full, with the rest retrieved from reference TRBV11-2 and TRBJ2-5, is EAGVAQSPRYKIIEKRQSVAFWCNPISGHATLYWYQQILGQGPKLLIQFQNNGVVDDSQLPKDRFSAERLKGVDSTLKIQPAKLEDSAVYLCASGGTVEETQYFGPGTRLLVL.

The rearrangement links TRBV19 to TRBJ2-1; 8 nucleotides line up with TRBD2. Looked up from germline, CDR1 is LNHDA and CDR2 is SQIVND (reference sequence). CDR3 length: 16 residues. Trimming took 10 bases from V and 9 from J; bases not matched to a gene: 20. This CDR3 reads CATGSRVAGGMAEQFF. Here the CDR3 DNA reads TGTGCCACCGGCAGCCGGGTCGCGGGAGGAATGGCTGAGCAGTTCTTC.

J is TRBJ2-5 and V is TRBV5-1, with 10 bases aligning to TRBD2. This CDR3 is 17 amino acids long. CDR1 and CDR2 (germline): SGHRS, YFSETQ. V trimming: 3 bases; J trimming: 1 base; junction bases outside the gene matches: 9. CDR3 residues: CASSSSGIAGGQETQYF. CDR3 bases: TGCGCCAGCAGCTCGAGCGGGATAGCGGGGGGCCAAGAGACCCAGTACTTC.

V usage is TRBV7-3 and J usage is TRBJ1-1, with D unresolved. CDR3 length equals 16 residues. Germline lookup yields CDR1 SGHTA and CDR2 FQGTGA. Trimming left V 1 base short and J 1 base short, with 13 bases between. The CDR3 coding sequence is TGTGCCAGCAGCTTAAGGTCCCCGGGGAAGAACACTGAAGCTTTCTTT. Its protein is CASSLRSPGKNTEAFF.

This clone occurred a few times. The chain links TRBV27 to TRBJ1-5, with D tentatively TRBD1 (6 bases). This CDR3 has 14 residues. The ends were cut back, 8 bases at V and 0 bases at J, with 11 bases in the middle. Germline CDR1 and CDR2: MNHEY and SMNVEV (reference sequence). The CDR3 loop is CASEDRDSNQPQHF. The CDR3 region has the DNA TGTGCCAGCGAGGACAGAGATAGCAATCAGCCCCAGCATTTT.

CDR3 DNA: TGTGCCAGCAGCTTAGGAATTTTCACGACGGGCTATGGCTACACCTTC. Its protein product is CASSLGIFTTGYGYTF. This chain joins TRBV7-8 and TRBJ1-2; unclear D gene. The CDR3 runs 16 residues. Germline V gene data show CDR1 as SGHVS and CDR2 as FQNEAQ. The V gene lost 1 base and the J gene lost 4 bases, with 16 bases spanning the gap.

The chain combines TRBV29-1 with TRBJ2-1; D is possibly TRBD2 (5 bases). V gave up 4 bases and J gave up 3 bases, with 34 bases separating them. The CDR3 covers 21 residues. CDR1 and CDR2 from the germline V gene are SQVTM and ANQGSEA. The CDR3 sequence is CSVGMAGWHPPPQPGYNEQFF. For the CDR3, the DNA is TGCAGCGTTGGAATGGCGGGTTGGCACCCTCCCCCCCAACCAGGCTACAATGAGCAGTTCTTC.

The chain has TRBV6-6 and TRBJ2-7; a weak D match, TRBD2 (6 bases). CDR1 is MNHNY, CDR2 SVGAGI, per germline (reference sequence). The CDR3 is made up of 16 amino acids. The V gene lost 0 bases and the J gene lost 0 bases, with 12 bases spanning the gap. The CDR3 sequence is CASSYSREDPSYEQYF. DNA of the CDR3: TGTGCCAGCAGTTACTCGCGGGAAGACCCCTCCTACGAGCAGTACTTC.

The chain uses TRBV30 and TRBJ2-5; D is possibly TRBD1 (5 bases). Trimming removed 4 bases at V and 3 bases at J, with 9 bases between. CDR3 length equals 12 residues. The germline gives CDR1 GTSNPN, CDR2 SVGIG (reference sequence). CDR3 residues: CAWNGREETQYF. The CDR3 DNA reads as TGTGCCTGGAACGGCAGGGAAGAGACCCAGTACTTC.

Comment on this clone: Other nucleotide sequences from this sample produce the same CDR3. As DNA, the CDR3 is TGCAGTGCTAGACCCAATTATGGCTACACCTTC. This codes for CSARPNYGYTF. This chain joins TRBV20-1 and TRBJ1-2; unclear D gene. V was shortened by 2 bases and J by 5 bases, with 6 bases between the two germline ends. Germline values: CDR1 DFQATT, CDR2 SNEGSKA (reference sequence). The CDR3 spans 11 residues.

The chain employs TRBV6-5 and TRBJ1-2, with 9 bases matching TRBD1. This CDR3 is 15 amino acids long. Germline V gives CDR1 MNHEY, CDR2 SVGAGI. Trimming took 0 bases from V and 5 from J; bases not matched to a gene: 4. CDR3 residues: CASSYSSQGAYGYTF. CDR3 nucleotides: TGTGCCAGCAGTTACTCCTCACAGGGGGCGTATGGCTACACCTTC.

The rearrangement uses TRBV2 and TRBJ2-3; D remains unclear. This CDR3 is built from 13 residues. With 9 bases removed from V and 4 bases from J, the gap between germline ends came to 14 bases. From germline, CDR1 is SNHLY and CDR2 FYNNEI. CDR3: CARGTPRADTQYF. The CDR3 DNA follows: TGTGCCAGAGGCACACCCCGGGCAGATACGCAGTATTTT.

The chain recombines TRBV19 with TRBJ1-1; D uncertain. The CDR3 spans 13 residues. Germline CDR1 reads LNHDA; CDR2 reads SQIVND (reference sequence). The V end was cut by 1 base, the J end by 2 bases, with 5 bases between. DNA for the CDR3: TGTGCCAGTAGTATAGCCAGAAACACTGAAGCTTTCTTT. It encodes CASSIARNTEAFF. The full variable domain, completed using reference TRBV19 and TRBJ1-1, is DGGITQSPKYLFRKEGQNVTLSCEQNLNHDAMYWYRQDPGQGLRLIYYSQIVNDFQKGDIAEGYSVSREKKESFPLTVTSAQKNPTAFYLCASSIARNTEAFFGQGTRLTVV.

The DNA of the CDR3 is TGTGCCACTGATATAACCGGGACAGGGAGTCAGCCCCAGCATTTT. It specifies CATDITGTGSQPQHF. The V gene is TRBV28, the J gene TRBJ1-5, with TRBD1 matching 9 bases. Germline CDR1 MDHEN, CDR2 SYDVKM. V was pared by 10 bases and J by 6 bases, with 13 bases of the junction left unmatched. The CDR3 has 15 amino acids.

This clone was counted a few times. The chain employs TRBV19 and TRBJ1-4, with D possibly matching TRBD1 (5 bases). This CDR3 region has 17 residues. V lost 5 bases, J lost 0 bases, and 16 bases lay in between. Germline CDR1 and CDR2: LNHDA and SQIVND (reference sequence). The DNA of the CDR3 is TGTGCCAGTAGTCCCCTGACAGTTCCTGCAACTAATGAAAAACTGTTTTTT. Protein product: CASSPLTVPATNEKLFF.

The V and J genes are TRBV10-3 and TRBJ2-7; TRBD1 matches 11 bases. V was clipped by 3 bases and J by 2 bases; unmatched bases: 6. The CDR3 sequence is 16 residues long. CDR1 is ENHRY and CDR2 is SYGVKD in the germline V gene. The chain's CDR3 is CAISDGQGASPYEQYF. In DNA, the CDR3 is TGTGCCATCAGTGATGGACAGGGGGCCTCCCCCTACGAGCAGTACTTC.

The V and J genes are TRBV27 and TRBJ2-2, with TRBD2 matching over 10 bases. CDR1 is MNHEY, CDR2 SMNVEV, per germline (reference sequence). Trimming cost V 6 bases and J 1 base; bases outside gene matches: 2. CDR3 size: 15 residues. The CDR3 sequence: CASRGLAVNTGELFF. For the CDR3, the DNA is TGTGCCAGCAGAGGACTAGCGGTGAACACCGGGGAGCTGTTTTTT.

This chain joins TRBV9 and TRBJ2-7; D gene ambiguous. Trimming took 2 bases from V and 0 from J, leaving 6 bases between them. Germline lookup yields CDR1 SGDLS and CDR2 YYNGEE. The CDR3 has 13 amino acids. For the CDR3, the DNA is TGTGCCAGCAGCGTGGCGGACTCCTACGAGCAGTACTTC. Translated: CASSVADSYEQYF.